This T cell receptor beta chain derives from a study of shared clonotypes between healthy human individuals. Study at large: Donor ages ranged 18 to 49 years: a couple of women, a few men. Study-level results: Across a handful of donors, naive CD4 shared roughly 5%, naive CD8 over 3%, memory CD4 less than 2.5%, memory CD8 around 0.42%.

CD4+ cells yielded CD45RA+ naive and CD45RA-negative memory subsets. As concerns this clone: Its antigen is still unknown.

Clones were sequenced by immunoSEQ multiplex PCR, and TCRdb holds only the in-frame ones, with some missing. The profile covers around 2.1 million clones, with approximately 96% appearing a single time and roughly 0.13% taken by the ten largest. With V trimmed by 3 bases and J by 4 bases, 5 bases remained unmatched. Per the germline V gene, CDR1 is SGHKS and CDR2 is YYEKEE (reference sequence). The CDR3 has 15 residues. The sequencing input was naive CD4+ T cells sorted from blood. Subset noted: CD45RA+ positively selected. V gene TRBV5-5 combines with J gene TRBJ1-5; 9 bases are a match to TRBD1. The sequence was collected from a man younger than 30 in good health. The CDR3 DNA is TGTGCCAGCAGCTCCGGGACAGGGTCAAATCAGCCCCAGCATTTT. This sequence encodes CASSSGTGSNQPQHF.